These T cell receptor beta chains were read from a single sample in a study of shared clonotypes between healthy human individuals. Some clones are missing from TCRdb's copy, which holds only in-frame ones; the method was immunoSEQ multiplex PCR. The sample has about 1 million clones; under 80% are singletons. Material for sequencing was memory CD4+ T cells sorted from blood. The source of these receptors is a man younger than 30 in good health. Each CDR3 is given without its conserved first and last residue.

V gene	J gene	CDR3 length	CDR3 protein
TRBV10-3	TRBJ2-1	12	AISYLASNNEQF
TRBV19	TRBJ1-4	14	ASSQTPGATNEKLF
TRBV4-1	TRBJ1-1	12	ASSSPGRGSEAF
TRBV19	TRBJ1-1	15	ASSRTREVIMNTEAF
TRBV7-2	TRBJ1-1	13	ASSTGSVAGVEAF
TRBV29-1	TRBJ2-2	15	SVAPLAGVTNTGELF
TRBV10-2	TRBJ1-2	12	ASSESKGNYGYT
TRBV11-2	TRBJ2-7	13	ASSLALGKGYEQY
TRBV7-2	TRBJ2-1	12	ASRDPPTLNEQF
TRBV7-6	TRBJ2-6	11	ASSGGGANVLT
TRBV9	TRBJ1-2	13	ASIRGGQANYGYT
TRBV6-6	TRBJ2-2	12	ASSIGGAVGELF
TRBV5-4	TRBJ2-2	12	ASSLTSHTGELF
TRBV5-1	TRBJ2-1	13	ASSSTGNGYNEQF
TRBV5-8	TRBJ2-3	13	ASSPGTASTDTQY
TRBV20-1	TRBJ2-1	9	SASGGFGQF
TRBV5-1	TRBJ1-2	11	ASSLEVGSGYT
TRBV15	TRBJ1-5	12	ATSRPDTHQPQH
TRBV9	TRBJ2-2	13	ASSVSPLNTGELF
TRBV10-1	-	14	ASSEGVNRRPYEQY
TRBV9	TRBJ1-2	11	ASSRDGNYGYT
TRBV5-1	TRBJ2-1	13	ASSLGGGPYNEQF
TRBV11-2	TRBJ2-2	12	ATLLGTAGGELF
TRBV6-1	TRBJ2-5	12	ASSGGGTKETQY
TRBV10-3	TRBJ2-6	13	AISESNSGANVLT
TRBV27	TRBJ2-1	13	ASTFGGGTYNEQF
TRBV28	TRBJ1-2	13	ASSLSAAARGGYT
TRBV5-4	TRBJ2-3	17	ASSLEGASGGKSTDTQY
TRBV7-9	TRBJ2-4	15	ASSSRWTGGAKNIQY
TRBV6-4	TRBJ2-5	9	ASSDRRTQY
TRBV7-9	TRBJ1-1	13	ASSLGGGWNTEAF
TRBV2	TRBJ2-5	11	ASKMAEQETQY
TRBV11-2	TRBJ2-1	13	ASSLVGGAGNEQF
TRBV7-2	TRBJ2-3	12	ASSVAGYTDTQY
TRBV18	TRBJ1-5	13	ASSRDREGGQPQH
TRBV11-3	TRBJ2-5	13	ASSLNGKYQETQY
TRBV5-6	TRBJ2-2	15	ASSSGLQGARTGELF
TRBV21-1	TRBJ1-2	9	ASLTGYGYT
TRBV28	TRBJ1-5	13	ASSFFRGSNQPQH
TRBV5-1	TRBJ1-3	13	ASSLGIAQGNTIY
TRBV30	TRBJ1-3	13	AWSRDSKTGNTIY
TRBV6-6	TRBJ2-3	13	ASSRQGVSTDTQY
TRBV7-2	TRBJ2-7	11	ASSLSDFYEQY
TRBV5-6	TRBJ2-3	14	ASSLRTSGNTDTQY
TRBV5-1	TRBJ2-1	14	ASSVAFAELYNEQF
TRBV11-2	TRBJ2-5	11	ASSLGPQETQY
TRBV4-1	TRBJ2-1	14	ASSQDERGSYNEQF
TRBV11-3	TRBJ2-1	11	ASSLVGESEQF
TRBV7-2	TRBJ2-4	13	ASSVGGVAKNIQY
TRBV6-1	TRBJ2-7	11	ASSVPPSYEQY
TRBV29-1	TRBJ2-7	11	SVEDRIDYEQY